The source of this T cell receptor (beta chain) is a study of T cells after yellow fever vaccination. Turning to the study itself: Fractions of limited cellularity were prepared by means of SMART-Seq v4 Ultra Low Input. Study results and caveats: Subsequent to the booster, the majority of primary-vaccination clones reappeared (under 98% CD4, approximately 85% CD8).

Template-switching 5'RACE yielded the TCR cDNA; a universal primer site and UMIs were added in the process. TCRdb re-called the 5' RACE reads with MiXCR, one entry per CDR3 protein. The sample consists of hundreds of thousands of distinct CDR3 sequences, 15% to 20% of them appearing once. A note on this clonotype: The antigen is not known.

V lost 9 bases and J 3 bases, leaving 17 bases between the germline ends. The CDR3 is 14 amino acids. Source: PBMCs, taken before the yellow fever booster vaccination. The sequence was collected from a man in his late teens or twenties who received the YFV17D yellow fever vaccine. The chain joins TRBV12-3 or TRBV12-4 to TRBJ1-2; D is undetermined. The DNA for the CDR3 is TGTGCCAGTACCTATATGGCGCCGGACTATGGCTACACCTTC. This gives the protein CASTYMAPDYGYTF.